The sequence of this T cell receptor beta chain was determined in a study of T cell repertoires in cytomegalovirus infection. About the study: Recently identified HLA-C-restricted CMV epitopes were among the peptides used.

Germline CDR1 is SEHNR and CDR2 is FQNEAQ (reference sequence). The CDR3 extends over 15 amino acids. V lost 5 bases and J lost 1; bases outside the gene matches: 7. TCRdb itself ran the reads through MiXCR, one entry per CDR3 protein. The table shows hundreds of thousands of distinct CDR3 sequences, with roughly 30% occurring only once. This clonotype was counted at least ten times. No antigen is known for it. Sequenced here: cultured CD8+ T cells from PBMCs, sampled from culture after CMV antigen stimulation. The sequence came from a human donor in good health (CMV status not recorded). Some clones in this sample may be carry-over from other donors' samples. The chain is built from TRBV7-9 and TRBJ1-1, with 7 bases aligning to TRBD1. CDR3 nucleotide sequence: TGTGCCAGCAGCCCGCCACAGGGGCGGAACACTGAAGCTTTCTTT. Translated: CASSPPQGRNTEAFF. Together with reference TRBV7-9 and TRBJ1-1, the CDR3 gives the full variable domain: DTGVSQNPRHKITKRGQNVTFRCDPISEHNRLYWYRQTLGQGPEFLTYFQNEAQLEKSRLLSDRFSAERPKGSFSTLEIQRTEQGDSAMYLCASSPPQGRNTEAFFGQGTRLTVV.